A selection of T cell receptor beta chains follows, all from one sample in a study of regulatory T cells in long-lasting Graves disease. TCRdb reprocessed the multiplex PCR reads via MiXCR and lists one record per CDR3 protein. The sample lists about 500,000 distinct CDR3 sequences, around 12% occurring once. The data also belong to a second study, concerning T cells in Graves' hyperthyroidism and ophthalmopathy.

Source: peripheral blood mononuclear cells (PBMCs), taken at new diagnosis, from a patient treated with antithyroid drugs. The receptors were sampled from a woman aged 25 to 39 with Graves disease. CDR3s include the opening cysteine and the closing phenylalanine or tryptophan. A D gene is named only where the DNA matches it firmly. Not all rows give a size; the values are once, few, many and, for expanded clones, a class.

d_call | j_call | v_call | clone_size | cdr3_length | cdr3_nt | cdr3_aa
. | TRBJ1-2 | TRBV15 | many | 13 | TGTGCCACCAGCATACCGGAGAACTATGGCTACACCTTC | CATSIPENYGYTF
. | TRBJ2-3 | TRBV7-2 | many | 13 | TGTGCCAGCAGCTTAGATGCCCCGGATACGCAGTATTTT | CASSLDAPDTQYF
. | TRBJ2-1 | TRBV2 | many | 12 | TGTGCCAGCAACGGCGATTACAATGAGCAGTTCTTC | CASNGDYNEQFF
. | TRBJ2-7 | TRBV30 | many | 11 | TGTGCCTGGAGTCTAGGGGGCGAGCAGTACTTC | CAWSLGGEQYF
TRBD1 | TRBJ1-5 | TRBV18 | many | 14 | TGTGCCAGCTCACAAGGACAGGGGATTCAGCCCCAGCATTTT | CASSQGQGIQPQHF
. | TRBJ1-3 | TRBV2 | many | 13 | TGTGCCAGCAGTGATTTCCCTGGAAACACCATATATTTT | CASSDFPGNTIYF
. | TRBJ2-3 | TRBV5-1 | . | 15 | TGCGCCAGCAGCCCCCGGGACCCTTATCGGGATACGCAGTATTTT | CASSPRDPYRDTQYF
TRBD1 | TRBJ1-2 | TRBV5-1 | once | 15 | TGCGCCAGCAGCTCTCAGTCGACAGGGGCTCATGGCTACACCTTC | CASSSQSTGAHGYTF
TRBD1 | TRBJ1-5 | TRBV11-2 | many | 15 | TGTGCCAGCAGCTACGGGACAGGTTACAATCAGCCCCAGCATTTT | CASSYGTGYNQPQHF
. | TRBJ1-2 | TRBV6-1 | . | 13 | TGTGCCAGCAGTGAACCGGGGGCGACGGTATACACCTTC | CASSEPGATVYTF
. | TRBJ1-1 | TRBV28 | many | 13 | TGTGCCAGCAGTTTTGGGCAGAGAAACGGAAATTTCTTT | CASSFGQRNGNFF
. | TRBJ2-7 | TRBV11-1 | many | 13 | TGTGCCAGCAGCTTCCCCGGCGGGACCGAGCAGTACTTC | CASSFPGGTEQYF
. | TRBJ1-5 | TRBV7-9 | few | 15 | TGTGCCAGCAGCCCCGACCCGGGGCCAAATCAGCCCCAGCATTTT | CASSPDPGPNQPQHF
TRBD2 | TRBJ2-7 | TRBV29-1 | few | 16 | TGCAGCGTTGAAGCCGGGGGGGCGCGGGGAGCCTACGAGCAGTACTTC | CSVEAGGARGAYEQYF
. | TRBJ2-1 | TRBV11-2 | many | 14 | TGTGCCAGCAGCGTTACTCGGGACCTCTATAATCCGTTCTTC | CASSVTRDLYNPFF
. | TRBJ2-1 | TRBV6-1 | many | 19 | TGTGCCAGCAGAGTCCATAGTGGGAGTGGGGATTATTTAACCAATGAGCAGTTCTTC | CASRVHSGSGDYLTNEQFF
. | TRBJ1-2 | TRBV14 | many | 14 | TGTGCCAGCAGCCAAGACGCAGGGAACTATGGCTACACCTTC | CASSQDAGNYGYTF
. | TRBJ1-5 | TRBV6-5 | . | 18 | TGTGCCAGCAGTTACTCGACGACGGGCGGCTCCCGCGATCAGCCCCAGCATTTT | CASSYSTTGGSRDQPQHF
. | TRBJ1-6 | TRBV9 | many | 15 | TGTGCCAGCAGACCAGAAAGCTCCTATAATTCACCCCTCCACTTT | CASRPESSYNSPLHF
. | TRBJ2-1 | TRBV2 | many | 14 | TGTGCCAGCAGTGAAGCGCACAGTATTCCTGAGCAGTTCTTC | CASSEAHSIPEQFF
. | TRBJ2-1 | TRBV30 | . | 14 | TGTGCCTGGACCCTAGGGTACGGGAGTGGGGAGCAGTTCTTC | CAWTLGYGSGEQFF
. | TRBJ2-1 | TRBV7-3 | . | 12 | TGTGCCAGCAGCCCCGACGGCCTCGGAAGGTTCTTC | CASSPDGLGRFF
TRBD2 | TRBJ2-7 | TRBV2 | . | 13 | TGTGCCAGCACGGCTAGCGGGAACTACGAGCAGTACTTC | CASTASGNYEQYF
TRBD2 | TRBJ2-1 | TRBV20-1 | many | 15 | TGCAGTGCTAGAGATATGACTAGCGGGATGAATGAGCAGTTCTTC | CSARDMTSGMNEQFF
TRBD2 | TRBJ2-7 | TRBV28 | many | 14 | TGTGCCAGCACTAGCGGGAGCTTCTGGAGCGAGCAGTACTTC | CASTSGSFWSEQYF
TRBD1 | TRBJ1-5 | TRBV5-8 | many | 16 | TGTGCCAGCAGCCCCCGAACAGGGGCTGGCAATCAGCCCCAGCATTTT | CASSPRTGAGNQPQHF
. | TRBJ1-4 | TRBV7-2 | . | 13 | TGTGCCAGCAGCTTTTGGGAGAATGAAAAACTGTTTTTT | CASSFWENEKLFF
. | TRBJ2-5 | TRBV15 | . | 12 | TGTGCCACCAGCAGAGGGAGGGAGACCCAGTACTTC | CATSRGRETQYF
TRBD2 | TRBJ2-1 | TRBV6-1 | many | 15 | TGTGCCAGCAGTCAGAGCGGGAGTCGGCGCGCTGAGCAGTTCTTC | CASSQSGSRRAEQFF
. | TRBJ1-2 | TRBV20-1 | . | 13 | TGCAGTGCCAGCCGGAAGGGGTTTTTTGGCTACACCTTC | CSASRKGFFGYTF
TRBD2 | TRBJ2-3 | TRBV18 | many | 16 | TGTGCCAGCTCACTCCAAGGACTAGCGGGGAAAGATACGCAGTATTTT | CASSLQGLAGKDTQYF
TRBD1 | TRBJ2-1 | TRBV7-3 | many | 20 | TGTGCCAGCAGCTTGAGAGGGGGCTTAAGTTACCAGAGCTCCTACAATGAGCAGTTCTTC | CASSLRGGLSYQSSYNEQFF
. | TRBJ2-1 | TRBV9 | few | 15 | TGTGCCAGCAGCGTAGTTGTGGGGCCTTACAATGAGCAGTTCTTC | CASSVVVGPYNEQFF